A single sample gave rise to the 16 T cell receptor beta chains below, sequenced in a study of T cell responses to AZD1222 COVID-19 vaccine. Sequencing used immunoSEQ multiplex PCR; TCRdb keeps in-frame clones, though not all of them. The sample lists 150,000 to 200,000 clones; 90% to 95% were seen once. Here the sequenced sample was peripheral blood, taken 28 days after the second dose of the MenACWY control vaccine. These receptors all come from an adult who received the MenACWY meningococcal vaccine as a control.

V is TRBV28 and J is TRBJ1-2; 7 bases align to TRBD1. The CDR3 is 15 amino acids. The V segment lost 7 bases and the J segment 1 base; nucleotides outside the gene matches: 9. Per germline, CDR1 MDHEN and CDR2 SYDVKM. The CDR3 loop is CASTIPGTVNYGYTF. The CDR3 coding sequence is TGTGCCAGCACCATTCCCGGGACAGTTAACTATGGCTACACCTTC.

The rearrangement joins TRBV12-5 to TRBJ2-7; 11 bases align to TRBD2. Germline V gene lookup returns CDR1 LGHNT and CDR2 FRNRAP. V lost 0 bases to trimming and J lost 4 bases; unmatched junction nucleotides: 17. There are 20 residues in the CDR3. The CDR3 here is CASGLVPGLAGPKALYEQYF. The CDR3 region has the DNA TGTGCTAGTGGTTTGGTACCCGGACTAGCGGGCCCTAAGGCTCTTTACGAGCAGTACTTC.

The rearrangement joins TRBV7-2 to TRBJ2-5; no reliable D call. The CDR3 sequence is 15 residues long. V lost 5 bases to trimming and J lost 7 bases, with 20 bases between them. CDR1 and CDR2 (germline): SGHTA, FQGNSA. The chain's CDR3 is CASSPMRSPERTQYF. The CDR3 DNA follows: TGTGCCAGCAGCCCGATGAGGTCCCCGGAGAGGACCCAGTACTTC.

The J gene is TRBJ1-6, the V gene TRBV5-1, with no clear D. The length of the CDR3 is 14 residues. V was trimmed by 0 bases and J by 7 bases, leaving 8 bases between them. Germline-derived CDR1 and CDR2 are SGHRS and YFSETQ. This CDR3 is CASSLDSGNSPLHF. The CDR3 DNA is TGCGCCAGCAGCTTGGACTCCGGGAATTCACCCCTCCACTTT.

The chain carries TRBV6-1 and TRBJ1-1; possible D gene TRBD1, 5 bases. Germline lookup yields CDR1 MNHNS and CDR2 SASEGT. CDR3 length: 14 amino acids. Trimming removed 1 base from V and 5 bases from J, with 11 bases in between. The CDR3 bases are TGTGCCAGCAGTGAAGTCTCGGGGCCGACTGAAGCTTTCTTT. Encoded protein: CASSEVSGPTEAFF.

The chain carries TRBV24-1 and TRBJ2-1, with D unclear. The CDR3 spans 13 residues. The V end lost 7 bases, the J end lost 1 base, and 7 bases lay between the germline ends. The germline CDR1 and CDR2 sequences are KGHDR and SFDVKD. The CDR3 coding sequence is TGTGCCACCAGGGGTCAATCCTACAATGAGCAGTTCTTC. Translating it yields CATRGQSYNEQFF.

This rearrangement joins TRBV7-2 to TRBJ1-2, with D perhaps matching TRBD1 (5 bases). V dropped 2 bases and J dropped 4 bases, with 8 bases sitting between them. Looked up from germline, CDR1 is SGHTA and CDR2 is FQGNSA. This CDR3 has 13 residues. The chain's CDR3 is CASSLSDIYGYTF. DNA for the CDR3: TGTGCCAGCAGCTTATCGGACATCTATGGCTACACCTTC.

The chain is built from TRBV5-4 and TRBJ2-1; the D gene is possibly TRBD1 (6 bases). Trimming stripped 2 bases from V and 7 bases from J, with 7 bases between. Looked up from germline, CDR1 is SGHNT and CDR2 is YYREEE (reference sequence). This CDR3 is 12 amino acids long. The chain's CDR3 is CASSLTGNEQFF. CDR3 DNA: TGTGCCAGCAGCTTAACAGGGAATGAGCAGTTCTTC.

This chain links TRBV3-1 (or the pseudogene TRBV3-2) with TRBJ1-2; D is possibly TRBD1 (6 bases). V was cut by 1 base and J by 5 bases, with 20 bases left in between. The germline V gene has CDR1 LGHDT and CDR2 YNNKEL (reference sequence). This CDR3 region has 17 residues. For the CDR3, the DNA is TGTGCCAGCAGCCAAGGCCAGGGGCCTCGGAAGGGGTATGGCTACACCTTC. It is translated as CASSQGQGPRKGYGYTF.

This sequence joins TRBV5-1 and TRBJ1-2; D not certain. The ends were cut back, 0 bases at V and 10 bases at J, with 13 bases in the middle. The CDR3 is made up of 13 amino acids. CDR1 and CDR2 from the germline V gene are SGHRS and YFSETQ. The CDR3 nucleotides read TGCGCCAGCAGCTTGGGAGAAGAGGGAGCCTACACCTTC. It specifies CASSLGEEGAYTF.

The chain couples TRBV19 to TRBJ1-2; 9 bases agree with TRBD1. Per the germline V gene, CDR1 is LNHDA and CDR2 is SQIVND (reference sequence). V shed 7 bases, J shed 5 bases, and the junction held 8 bases outside the gene matches. CDR3 length: 14 residues. DNA of the CDR3: TGTGCCAGTACTACAGGGGGCCTATTTTATGGCTACACCTTC. Translated, it gives CASTTGGLFYGYTF.

V usage is TRBV12-5 and J usage is TRBJ1-3; a weak D match, TRBD1 (5 bases). This CDR3 has 17 amino acids. The germline CDR1 and CDR2 sequences are LGHNT and FRNRAP. With 1 base removed from V and 0 bases from J, the gap between germline ends came to 13 bases. The DNA for the CDR3 is TGTGCTAGTGGTTTGGCATCGGGGCCCGTCTCTGGAAACACCATATATTTT. It yields the protein CASGLASGPVSGNTIYF.

The sample holds a few counts of this clone. The CDR3 region has the DNA TGTGCCAGCAGTGTATCGGGACTCGAATACAATGAGCAGTTCTTC. Translation gives CASSVSGLEYNEQFF. This rearrangement joins TRBV2 to TRBJ2-1; D is perhaps TRBD2 (6 bases). Germline V gives CDR1 SNHLY, CDR2 FYNNEI. The CDR3 covers 15 residues. The V gene lost 4 bases and the J gene lost 4 bases, with 14 bases spanning the gap. The full variable domain, rest sourced from reference TRBV2 and TRBJ2-1, is EPEVTQTPSHQVTQMGQEVILRCVPISNHLYFYWYRQILGQKVEFLVSFYNNEISEKSEIFDDQFSVERPDGSNFTLKIRSTKLEDSAMYFCASSVSGLEYNEQFFGPGTRLTVL.

V gene TRBV27 combines with J gene TRBJ2-7; 12 bases agree with TRBD1. V lost 5 bases and J lost 5; bases outside the gene matches: 4. This CDR3 is 14 amino acids long. CDR1 and CDR2 (germline): MNHEY, SMNVEV (reference sequence). CDR3 DNA sequence: TGTGCCAGCAGTACCGGGACAGGGGGCAACGAGCAGTACTTC. This translates into CASSTGTGGNEQYF.

The V gene is TRBV2, the J gene TRBJ1-3; D possibly corresponds to TRBD1 (5 bases). Trimming cost V 4 bases and J 1 base, with 5 bases left between them. Germline V gene lookup returns CDR1 SNHLY and CDR2 FYNNEI. The CDR3 has 13 amino acids. CDR3 loop: CASSGTSGNTIYF. The CDR3 DNA reads as TGTGCCAGCAGTGGGACATCTGGAAACACCATATATTTT.

This sequence joins TRBV27 and TRBJ1-2; TRBD1 might be the D (6 bases). The CDR3 is made up of 15 amino acids. V was trimmed by 6 bases and J by 6 bases, leaving 20 bases between them. CDR1 is MNHEY, CDR2 SMNVEV, per germline (reference sequence). This chain's CDR3 is CASSLRPAGADGYTF. CDR3 sequence (DNA): TGTGCCAGCAGCCTGCGGCCGGCAGGGGCCGATGGCTACACCTTC.